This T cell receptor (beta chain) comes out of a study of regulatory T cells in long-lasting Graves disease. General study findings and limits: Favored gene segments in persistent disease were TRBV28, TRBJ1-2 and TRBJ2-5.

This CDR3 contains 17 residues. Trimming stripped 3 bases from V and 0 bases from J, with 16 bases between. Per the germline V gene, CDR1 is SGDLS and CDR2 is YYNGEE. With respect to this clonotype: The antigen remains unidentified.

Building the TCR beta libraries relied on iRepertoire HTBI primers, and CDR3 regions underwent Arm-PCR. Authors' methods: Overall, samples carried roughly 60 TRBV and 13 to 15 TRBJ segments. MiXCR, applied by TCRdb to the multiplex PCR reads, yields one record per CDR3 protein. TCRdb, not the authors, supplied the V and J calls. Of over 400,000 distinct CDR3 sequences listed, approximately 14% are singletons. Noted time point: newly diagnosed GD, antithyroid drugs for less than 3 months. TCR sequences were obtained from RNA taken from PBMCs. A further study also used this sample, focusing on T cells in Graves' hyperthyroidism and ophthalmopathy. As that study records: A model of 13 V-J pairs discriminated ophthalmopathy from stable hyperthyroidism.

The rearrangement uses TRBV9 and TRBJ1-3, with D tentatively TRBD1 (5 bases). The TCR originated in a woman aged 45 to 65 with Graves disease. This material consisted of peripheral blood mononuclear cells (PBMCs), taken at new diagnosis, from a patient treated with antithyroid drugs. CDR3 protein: CASSESRDSYSGNTIYF. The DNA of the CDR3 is TGTGCCAGCAGCGAGAGCCGCGACAGCTACTCTGGAAACACCATATATTTT.